This T cell receptor beta chain was recorded in a study of T cells in tuberculosis. The table came from immunoSEQ multiplex PCR; TCRdb's copy has only in-frame clones and leaves some out. The data show 37,000 or so clones, with around 93% seen just once and about 12% held by the top ten. CDR1 and CDR2 from the germline V gene are SGHTA and FQGNSA. This CDR3 contains 13 residues. Trimming left V 1 base short and J 6 bases short, with 6 bases between. At study entry, adolescents had tuberculin skin tests and IGRA screening. Each donor contributed around 100,000 T cells on average, unsorted. The V gene is TRBV7-2, the J gene TRBJ2-2, with D unresolved. This clonotype was obtained from a donor aged 10 to 29 with latent tuberculosis or without tuberculosis infection. Some clones in this sample may be carry-over from other donors' samples. The specimen sequenced was PBMCs. This CDR3 is CASSLESPGELFF. CDR3 bases: TGTGCCAGCAGCTTAGAGAGCCCCGGGGAGCTGTTTTTT.